This TCR beta chain was sequenced in a study of T cells in Graves' hyperthyroidism and ophthalmopathy. This CDR3 comprises 15 residues. Trimming cost V 4 bases and J 5 bases, with 18 bases left between them. The germline V gene encodes CDR1 SGHNT and CDR2 YYREEE (reference sequence). Amplification targeted TCR beta CDR3 regions from RNA transcripts. An initial round of RT-PCR targeting the TCR CDR3 relied on the HTBI primer set. TCRdb ran MiXCR on the multiplex PCR reads and lists one entry per CDR3 protein. The sample consists of roughly 500,000 distinct CDR3 sequences, around 42% of them appearing once. This clonotype was detected ten times or more.

The sample was peripheral blood or thyroid tissue (not recorded which). The J gene is TRBJ2-5, the V gene TRBV5-4, with D possibly being TRBD2 (6 bases). This sequence originates from an adult woman with Graves' disease, either hyperthyroidism or ophthalmopathy (not recorded which). CDR3 sequence (DNA): TGTGCCAGCAGCCCGCGGGGCTCACGGGGGGAGACCCAGTACTTC. This gives the protein CASSPRGSRGETQYF.